A single sample gave rise to the 32 T cell receptor beta chains below, sequenced in a study of glioma-infiltrating T cells. TCR alpha and beta CDR3 regions were amplified from RNA using iRepertoire nested multiplex PCR. TCRdb re-called the multiplex PCR reads through MiXCR, storing one row per CDR3 protein. This sample carries 45,000 or so distinct CDR3 sequences, around 20% of them seen once, and the ten largest clones take approximately 6.4%. Specimen: glioma tissue, nonneoplastic brain tissue, or PBMCs (not recorded which). The receptors derive from a human donor with low-grade glioma or glioblastoma, undergoing nonglioma brain surgery, or in good health (not recorded which).

This clonotype was seen a single time. V and J are TRBV29-1 and TRBJ2-3; D gene ambiguous. With 4 bases removed from V and 1 base from J, the gap between germline ends came to 6 bases. The V gene's germline CDR1 is SQVTM and CDR2 ANQGSEA. This CDR3 region has 12 residues. The CDR3 DNA reads TGCAGCGTTGCTGGAGGCACAGATACGCAGTATTTT. It yields the protein CSVAGGTDTQYF.

This clonotype was seen repeatedly, ten times or more. The chain uses TRBV2 and TRBJ1-1; 8 positions agree with TRBD1. CDR3 length: 14 amino acids. Germline V gene sequence: CDR1 SNHLY, CDR2 FYNNEI. V was pared by 4 bases and J by 2 bases, with 3 bases of the junction left unmatched. CDR3 sequence reads: CASSAGQANTEAFF. In DNA, the CDR3 is TGTGCCAGCAGTGCGGGACAGGCTAACACTGAAGCTTTCTTT.

This clonotype was seen many times. The chain has TRBV24-1 and TRBJ2-1, with TRBD2 identical over 12 bases. This CDR3 region has 16 residues. J lost 4 bases, V lost 4 bases, and 4 bases had no gene match. Germline CDR1 KGHDR, CDR2 SFDVKD. The CDR3 DNA reads TGTGCCACCAGTGACCCTAGCGGGGGGGGTTACAATGAGCAGTTCTTC. It yields the protein CATSDPSGGGYNEQFF.

This clonotype occurred many times. The chain combines TRBV12-3 or TRBV12-4 with TRBJ1-5; D uncertain. The CDR3 extends over 13 amino acids. Trimming removed 6 bases from V and 8 bases from J, with 14 bases in between. The CDR3 region is CASSHPPEEPQHF. The CDR3, as DNA: TGTGCCAGCAGCCACCCCCCCGAAGAGCCCCAGCATTTT.

This clonotype has only one observation. This may be a read error: a much more frequent sequence differs by one nucleotide. The chain couples TRBV10-2 to TRBJ2-3; D may be TRBD1 or TRBD2 (5 bases each). The ends were cut back, 1 base at V and 1 base at J, with 15 bases in the middle. Germline-derived CDR1 and CDR2 are WSHSY and SAAADI. The CDR3 consists of 17 residues. Here the CDR3 reads CASSEFYRGSGTDTQYF. The CDR3 coding sequence is TGCGCCAGCAGTGAGTTTTACCGGGGCAGCGGCACAGATACGCAGTATTTT.

This clonotype was seen ten or more times. V usage is TRBV28 and J usage is TRBJ2-5; TRBD2 aligns across 7 bases. This CDR3 contains 16 residues. Germline CDR1 is MDHEN and CDR2 is SYDVKM. V lost 1 base and J lost 0; bases outside the gene matches: 5. CDR3 loop: CASSLSKGTNQETQYF. Here the CDR3 DNA reads TGTGCCAGCAGTTTATCAAAGGGGACTAACCAAGAGACCCAGTACTTC.

This clonotype has more than one count but fewer than ten. This chain uses TRBV19 with TRBJ2-3; D call uncertain. This CDR3 spans 13 amino acids. Germline V gene data show CDR1 as LNHDA and CDR2 as SQIVND (reference sequence). CDR3 region: CSTAKFSTDTQYF. The CDR3 nucleotides are TGTAGCACCGCCAAGTTTAGCACAGATACGCAGTATTTT.

Ten or more counts support this clonotype. V and J are TRBV3-1 and TRBJ1-1; D is unclear. Trimming left V 3 bases short and J 0 bases short, with 11 bases between. CDR3 size: 15 residues. CDR1 and CDR2 (germline): LGHDT, YNNKEL (reference sequence). Here the CDR3 DNA reads TGTGCCAGCAGCCACGGAACAGTTATGAACACTGAAGCTTTCTTT. It translates to CASSHGTVMNTEAFF.

A note on this clonotype: The junction departs from the called germline gene at one end, perhaps through a read error. The rearrangement uses TRBV27 and TRBJ2-5; D tentatively reads TRBD1 or TRBD2 (5 bases each). Germline V CDR1 and CDR2: MNHEY, SMNVEV (reference sequence). This CDR3 spans 14 amino acids. The CDR3 sequence is CAGSAGGTQETQYF. CDR3 DNA sequence: TGTGCCGGCAGCGCTGGTGGGACCCAAGAGACCCAGTACTTC.

This clonotype appeared many times. This chain links TRBV20-1 with TRBJ2-7; 10 nucleotides match TRBD2. From germline, CDR1 is DFQATT and CDR2 SNEGSKA (reference sequence). Losses at the gene ends were 1 base for V and 5 bases for J; bases not matched to a gene: 8. The CDR3 length is 15 residues. The CDR3 region is CSARALGTSVDEQYF. The CDR3 region has the DNA TGCAGTGCTAGAGCCTTGGGGACTAGCGTTGACGAGCAGTACTTC.

Ten or more counts support this clonotype. The chain couples TRBV20-1 to TRBJ1-2; TRBD1 might be the D (6 bases). This CDR3 spans 12 amino acids. V shed 6 bases and J shed 8 bases, with 16 bases lying between them. Per germline, CDR1 DFQATT and CDR2 SNEGSKA (reference sequence). CDR3: CSATTQGRGYTF. In DNA, the CDR3 is TGCAGTGCAACAACACAGGGCCGCGGCTACACCTTC.

V and J are TRBV20-1 and TRBJ2-5; 10 bases agree with TRBD2. From germline, CDR1 is DFQATT and CDR2 SNEGSKA (reference sequence). The CDR3 has 15 amino acids. Trimming took 5 bases from V and 4 from J; bases not matched to a gene: 10. CDR3 bases: TGCAGTGCTCAGAAAAGCGGGGGGGGAACAGAGACCCAGTACTTC. Its translation is CSAQKSGGGTETQYF.

The chain recombines TRBV27 with TRBJ2-7, with 7 bases fitting TRBD2. The CDR3 length is 13 residues. V shed 9 bases, J shed 2 bases, and the junction held 7 bases outside the gene matches. Germline V gene data show CDR1 as MNHEY and CDR2 as SMNVEV (reference sequence). CDR3 protein: CASSSGETYEQYF. CDR3 DNA: TGTGCCAGTTCTAGCGGAGAAACCTACGAGCAGTACTTC.

This clonotype was counted at least ten times. The chain recombines TRBV6-1 with TRBJ2-7; 7 bases map to TRBD1. Germline V gene data show CDR1 as MNHNS and CDR2 as SASEGT. The CDR3 has 15 amino acids. Trimming took 7 bases from V and 0 from J; bases not matched to a gene: 9. The DNA for the CDR3 is TGTGCCAGCACCCTCCTATCAGGGGGCTCCTACGAGCAGTACTTC. This codes for CASTLLSGGSYEQYF.

The table lists this clonotype with many counts. The chain has TRBV19 and TRBJ1-5; perhaps TRBD1 as D (5 bases). Germline loops: CDR1 LNHDA, CDR2 SQIVND (reference sequence). This CDR3 has 14 residues. The V and J ends lost 3 bases and 3 bases respectively, with 9 bases between them. DNA for the CDR3: TGTGCCAGTAGTATGGGGGAGCTCAATCAGCCCCAGCATTTT. Protein: CASSMGELNQPQHF.

Worth noting for this clonotype: Just one base apart from a much larger clone, this may be a read error. The chain is built from TRBV6-5 and TRBJ2-6, with D perhaps matching TRBD1 (5 bases). The CDR3 has 13 amino acids. Germline V gene data show CDR1 as MNHEY and CDR2 as SVGAGI. The CDR3 sequence is CASMEAGANALTF. As DNA, the CDR3 is TGTGCCAGCATGGAAGCTGGGGCCAACGCCCTGACTTTC.

This clonotype was found many times. The V call is TRBV11-2, the J call TRBJ1-1, with D hard to call. V was trimmed by 1 base and J by 2 bases, leaving 8 bases between them. CDR1 is SGHAT and CDR2 is FQNNGV in the germline V gene. The CDR3 totals 14 residues. The CDR3 DNA sequence: TGTGCCAGCAGCTTAGCGCTGGGAAACACTGAAGCTTTCTTT. This encodes CASSLALGNTEAFF.

This clonotype appeared many times. This chain connects TRBV7-2 to TRBJ2-3; D is perhaps TRBD2 (5 bases). V was shortened by 3 bases and J by 2 bases, with 12 bases between the two germline ends. The CDR3 spans 15 residues. Germline V CDR1 and CDR2: SGHTA, FQGNSA. CDR3 amino acids: CASSFARTYTDTQYF. The DNA of the CDR3 is TGTGCCAGCAGCTTTGCGCGGACTTACACAGATACGCAGTATTTT.

This clonotype was detected ten times or more. The rearrangement links TRBV20-1 to TRBJ1-1; D uncertain. The germline V gene encodes CDR1 DFQATT and CDR2 SNEGSKA (reference sequence). V was pared by 0 bases and J by 1 base, with 12 bases between. This CDR3 is built from 15 residues. DNA for the CDR3: TGCAGTGCTAGAGATATCCGAACCCGGAACACTGAAGCTTTCTTT. It translates to CSARDIRTRNTEAFF.

Many counts were recorded for this clonotype. The genes are TRBV7-8 and TRBJ2-1; weak D call: TRBD1 (5 bases). V lost 2 bases and J 7 bases, leaving 15 bases between the germline ends. CDR1 is SGHVS, CDR2 FQNEAQ, per germline. The CDR3 length is 15 residues. CDR3 DNA: TGTGCCAGCAGCTTATTGCAGGGCCCCTGGAATGAGCAGTTCTTC. As protein: CASSLLQGPWNEQFF. The full variable domain, in which reference TRBV7-8 and TRBJ2-1 provide the parts outside the CDR3, is GAGVSQSPRYKVAKRGQDVALRCDPISGHVSLFWYQQALGQGPEFLTYFQNEAQLDKSGLPSDRFFAERPEGSVSTLKIQRTQQEDSAVYLCASSLLQGPWNEQFFGPGTRLTVL.

The chain joins TRBV10-3 to TRBJ2-3; TRBD2 matches 12 bases. V lost 4 bases, J lost 3 bases, and 8 bases stayed unmatched. Per the germline V gene, CDR1 is ENHRY and CDR2 is SYGVKD. CDR3 length: 17 amino acids. The CDR3 is CAISGPSGGARTDTQYF. The CDR3 bases are TGTGCCATCAGTGGCCCTAGCGGGGGGGCCCGAACAGATACGCAGTATTTT.

A note on this clonotype: The junction shows a germline mismatch at one end, possibly a read error. The rearrangement links TRBV5-1 to TRBJ2-7, with no clear D. CDR3 length: 13 residues. From germline, CDR1 is SGHRS and CDR2 YFSETQ. The CDR3 nucleotides are TGCGCCAGCAGCTTGGACCTCTTCTACGAGCAGCACTTC. It yields the protein CASSLDLFYEQHF.

This clonotype was found many times. The chain combines TRBV19 with TRBJ1-5; D is undetermined. V was cut by 6 bases and J by 5 bases, with 11 bases left in between. Germline V lookup: CDR1 LNHDA, CDR2 SQIVND (reference sequence). The CDR3 runs to 13 residues. The CDR3 protein is CASRPNNDQPQHF. The CDR3 DNA reads as TGTGCCAGTAGACCTAATAACGATCAGCCCCAGCATTTT. Full variable domain (outside the CDR3, taken from reference TRBV19 and TRBJ1-5): DGGITQSPKYLFRKEGQNVTLSCEQNLNHDAMYWYRQDPGQGLRLIYYSQIVNDFQKGDIAEGYSVSREKKESFPLTVTSAQKNPTAFYLCASRPNNDQPQHFGDGTRLSIL.

The CDR3 loop reads CASSPLSRRPSGANVLTF. DNA of the CDR3: TGTGCCAGCAGCCCCCTTAGTCGGCGACCCTCTGGGGCCAACGTCCTGACTTTC. This sequence joins TRBV7-2 and TRBJ2-6; D remains ambiguous. V lost 5 bases and J 0 bases, leaving 17 bases between the germline ends. CDR1 and CDR2 from the germline V gene are SGHTA and FQGNSA. The CDR3 runs to 18 residues. The variable domain in full, with the rest retrieved from reference TRBV7-2 and TRBJ2-6, is GAGVSQSPSNKVTEKGKDVELRCDPISGHTALYWYRQSLGQGLEFLIYFQGNSAPDKSGLPSDRFSAERTGGSVSTLTIQRTQQEDSAVYLCASSPLSRRPSGANVLTFGAGSRLTVL.

This clonotype showed up many times. The chain uses TRBV5-1 and TRBJ2-6; D uncertain. This CDR3 is 13 amino acids long. V lost 4 bases, J lost 4 bases, and 6 bases lay in between. Germline V gives CDR1 SGHRS, CDR2 YFSETQ. Here the CDR3 reads CASSPVGANVLTF. The CDR3, as DNA: TGCGCCAGCAGCCCGGTGGGGGCCAACGTCCTGACTTTC.

The chain carries TRBV10-3 and TRBJ2-6; D unclear. The length of the CDR3 is 15 residues. Germline assignment: CDR1 ENHRY and CDR2 SYGVKD. V lost 1 base and J 1 base, leaving 5 bases between the germline ends. The CDR3 DNA follows: TGTGCCATCAGTGAGTGGATATCTGGGGCCAACGTCCTGACTTTC. Encoded protein: CAISEWISGANVLTF.

This clonotype is medium-sized by share. The CDR3 loop reads CASSSDRADQPQHF. The CDR3 DNA sequence: TGTGCCAGCAGCTCCGACAGGGCAGATCAGCCCCAGCATTTT. J is TRBJ1-5 and V is TRBV27, with 7 bases aligning to TRBD1. Per the germline V gene, CDR1 is MNHEY and CDR2 is SMNVEV (reference sequence). The CDR3 loop spans 14 amino acids. Trimming at V came to 6 bases and at J to 5 bases, leaving 7 bases not matched to a gene.

This clonotype was observed many times. The chain joins TRBV2 to TRBJ1-2, with D unclear. V gave up 6 bases and J gave up 4 bases, with 12 bases separating them. The length of the CDR3 is 13 residues. Germline values: CDR1 SNHLY, CDR2 FYNNEI. In nucleotides, the CDR3 is TGTGCCAGCAGGAGGGCGGGGAGCTATGGCTACACCTTC. This codes for CASRRAGSYGYTF.

In its sample, this clonotype is medium-sized (0.01 to 0.1%). In DNA form, the CDR3 reads TGCAGTGCTGGGGGCGGGGGATCAAATACGCAGTATTTT. Its protein is CSAGGGGSNTQYF. The chain recombines TRBV20-1 with TRBJ2-3; D is perhaps TRBD2 (7 bases). Germline V CDR1 and CDR2: DFQATT, SNEGSKA (reference sequence). This CDR3 is 13 amino acids long. The V gene lost 5 bases and the J gene lost 7 bases, with 16 bases spanning the gap.

This clonotype was observed many times. This CDR3 reads CASSDAGAGTGELFF. DNA for the CDR3: TGTGCCAGCAGTGACGCGGGAGCAGGGACCGGGGAGCTGTTTTTT. V gene TRBV2 combines with J gene TRBJ2-2; 7 bases map to TRBD2. The CDR3 totals 15 residues. Per the germline V gene, CDR1 is SNHLY and CDR2 is FYNNEI. The V gene end was trimmed by 3 bases and the J gene end by 5 bases; junction bases not matched to a gene: 6.

The CDR3 region has the DNA TGCAGCGTTGGGGCAGGGGGCGCAGATACGCAGTATTTT. Translating it yields CSVGAGGADTQYF. The chain recombines TRBV29-1 with TRBJ2-3; 8 bases map to TRBD1. The CDR3 contains 13 residues. Germline trimming cut 4 bases from V and 4 bases from J; bases unmatched to any gene: 4. Germline assignment: CDR1 SQVTM and CDR2 ANQGSEA.

This clonotype occurred many times. The rearrangement uses TRBV16 and TRBJ1-5, with 7 bases matching TRBD1. The ends lost 2 bases at V and 0 bases at J; junction bases unmatched: 1. This CDR3 is 15 amino acids long. The germline V gene has CDR1 KGHSY and CDR2 FQNENV. The chain's CDR3 is CASSQTGDSNQPQHF. The CDR3 bases are TGTGCCAGCAGCCAAACAGGGGATAGCAATCAGCCCCAGCATTTT.